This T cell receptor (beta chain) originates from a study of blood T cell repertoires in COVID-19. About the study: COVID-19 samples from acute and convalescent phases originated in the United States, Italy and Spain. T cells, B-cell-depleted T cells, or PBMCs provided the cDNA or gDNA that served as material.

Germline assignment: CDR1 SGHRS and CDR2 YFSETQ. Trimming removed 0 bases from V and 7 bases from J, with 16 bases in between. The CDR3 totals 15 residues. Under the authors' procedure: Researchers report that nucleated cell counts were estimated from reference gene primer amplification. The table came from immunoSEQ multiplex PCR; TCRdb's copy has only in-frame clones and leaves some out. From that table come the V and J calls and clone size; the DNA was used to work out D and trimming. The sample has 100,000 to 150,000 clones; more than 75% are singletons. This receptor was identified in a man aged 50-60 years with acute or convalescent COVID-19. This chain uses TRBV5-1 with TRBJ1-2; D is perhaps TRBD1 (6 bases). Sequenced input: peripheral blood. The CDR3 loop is CASSLVLGAKIGYTF. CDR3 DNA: TGCGCCAGCAGCTTGGTACTGGGGGCGAAGATTGGCTACACCTTC. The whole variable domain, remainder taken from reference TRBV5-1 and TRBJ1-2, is KAGVTQTPRYLIKTRGQQVTLSCSPISGHRSVSWYQQTPGQGLQFLFEYFSETQRNKGNFPGRFSGRQFSNSRSEMNVSTLELGDSALYLCASSLVLGAKIGYTFGSGTRLTVV.